These 8 T cell receptor beta chains came from one sample sequenced in a study of blood T cell repertoires in COVID-19. The table came from immunoSEQ multiplex PCR; TCRdb's copy has only in-frame clones and leaves some out. The sample lists some 280,000 clones, 85% occurring once. The sequencing input was peripheral blood. The receptors were gathered from a woman aged 50 to 65 with active or convalescent COVID-19.

V and J are TRBV20-1 and TRBJ2-7; D possibly corresponds to TRBD1 (5 bases). Germline values: CDR1 DFQATT, CDR2 SNEGSKA (reference sequence). Trimming removed 5 bases at V and 3 bases at J, with 8 bases between. CDR3 length equals 11 residues. The DNA for the CDR3 is TGCAGTGCTCTAGACAGCTACGAGCAGTACTTC. Translating it yields CSALDSYEQYF.

J is TRBJ2-7 and V is TRBV15, with 7 bases identical to TRBD1. The CDR3 has 16 amino acids. The V gene end was trimmed by 3 bases and the J gene end by 2 bases; junction bases not matched to a gene: 10. Germline CDR1 and CDR2: LNHNV and YYDKDF (reference sequence). The CDR3 spells CATSSELGTVPYEQYF. The CDR3 nucleotides are TGTGCCACCAGCAGTGAGCTGGGGACAGTTCCCTACGAGCAGTACTTC. The whole variable domain, filled in from reference TRBV15 and TRBJ2-7, reads DAMVIQNPRYQVTQFGKPVTLSCSQTLNHNVMYWYQQKSSQAPKLLFHYYDKDFNNEADTPDNFQSRRPNTSFCFLDIRSPGLGDTAMYLCATSSELGTVPYEQYFGPGTRLTVT.

This chain joins TRBV29-1 and TRBJ1-1; no definite D call. Per germline, CDR1 SQVTM and CDR2 ANQGSEA. CDR3 length equals 13 residues. V was cut by 4 bases and J by 2 bases, with 11 bases left in between. The CDR3 nucleotides read TGCAGCGTTGCGCGAACACTAAACACTGAAGCTTTCTTT. It codes for CSVARTLNTEAFF.

V is TRBV19 and J is TRBJ2-2, with 9 bases identical to TRBD2. The CDR3 is 15 amino acids. Losses at the gene ends were 0 bases for V and 6 bases for J; bases not matched to a gene: 2. CDR1 and CDR2 (germline): LNHDA, SQIVND (reference sequence). CDR3 nucleotide sequence: TGTGCCAGTAGTATAGAAGCGGGAGGCCCCGGGGAGCTGTTTTTT. As protein: CASSIEAGGPGELFF.

In regard to this clone: This same CDR3 is encoded by further DNA sequences in the sample. The chain combines TRBV12-3 or TRBV12-4 with TRBJ2-7, with 10 bases that match TRBD1. This CDR3 spans 13 amino acids. The junction had 2 bases not matched to a gene; V was cut back by 6 bases and J by 3 bases. CDR3 in amino acids: CASSRDRGYEQYF. The DNA for the CDR3 is TGTGCCAGCAGCCGGGACAGGGGCTACGAGCAGTACTTC.

To note about this clone: The sample has other DNA sequences that encode this CDR3 too. This chain joins TRBV24-1 and TRBJ1-2; perhaps TRBD1 as D (5 bases). This CDR3 has 13 amino acids. V shed 4 bases and J shed 4 bases, with 9 bases lying between them. CDR1 and CDR2 from the germline V gene are KGHDR and SFDVKD. The CDR3 nucleotides read TGTGCCACCAGTGACCCTGACAGCTATGGCTACACCTTC. Residues: CATSDPDSYGYTF.

The CDR3 DNA sequence: TGTGCCAGCAGTGAAGCAATAGGGGCGCCCTCGGAGCAGTACTTC. This encodes CASSEAIGAPSEQYF. The chain links TRBV6-1 to TRBJ2-7; D perhaps matches TRBD1 (5 bases). The V end lost 0 bases, the J end lost 7 bases, and 16 bases lay between the germline ends. Germline V CDR1 and CDR2: MNHNS, SASEGT. There are 15 residues in the CDR3.

This chain connects TRBV5-5 to TRBJ2-3; no definite D call. This CDR3 has 14 amino acids. The V and J ends lost 3 bases and 0 bases respectively, with 8 bases between them. From germline, CDR1 is SGHKS and CDR2 YYEKEE (reference sequence). CDR3 loop: CASSSRRSTDTQYF. The CDR3 nucleotides are TGTGCCAGCAGCTCGCGGCGGAGCACAGATACGCAGTATTTT.